One and the same sample provided the 23 T cell receptor beta chains below, sequenced in a study of chemoradiotherapy in HPV16-positive cancers. The assay was immunoSEQ multiplex PCR, and TCRdb's table has in-frame clones only and misses some. The repertoire includes 30,000 to 35,000 clones, roughly 78% of them detected once, and less than 5% sits in the top ten. The starting material was blood, obtained from a patient who underwent chemoradiotherapy. The receptor source for this set is a human donor with HPV-associated anogenital cancer.

J is TRBJ2-7 and V is TRBV27; D is perhaps TRBD1 or TRBD2 (5 bases each). V was clipped by 2 bases and J by 0 bases, with 11 bases between them. The CDR3 sequence is 15 residues long. Germline-derived CDR1 and CDR2 are MNHEY and SMNVEV (reference sequence). In nucleotides, the CDR3 is TGTGCCAGCAGTTTAACGGGGCATAACTCCTACGAGCAGTACTTC. This codes for CASSLTGHNSYEQYF.

This clone was seen a single time. The genes are TRBV18 and TRBJ2-3; 7 nucleotides line up with TRBD2. This CDR3 is built from 14 residues. Germline V gene sequence: CDR1 KGHSH, CDR2 LQKENI. The ends lost 5 bases at V and 2 bases at J; junction bases unmatched: 4. The CDR3 here is CASSSGTNTDTQYF. The CDR3 nucleotides are TGTGCCAGCTCAAGCGGGACTAACACAGATACGCAGTATTTT.

The CDR3 here is CAISRAYEQYF. The CDR3 region has the DNA TGTGCCATCAGCCGGGCCTACGAGCAGTACTTC. The rearrangement joins TRBV10-3 to TRBJ2-7, with D uncertain. The V and J ends lost 6 bases and 2 bases respectively, with 5 bases between them. Per germline, CDR1 ENHRY and CDR2 SYGVKD. The length of the CDR3 is 11 residues.

This chain uses TRBV4-3 with TRBJ2-2, with a tentative D call TRBD1 (5 bases). Germline V gives CDR1 LGHNA, CDR2 YSLEER. V gave up 0 bases and J gave up 6 bases, with 14 bases separating them. The CDR3 spans 16 residues. In nucleotides, the CDR3 is TGCGCCAGCAGCCAAGATTTCCCAGGGTCCTCCGGGGAGCTGTTTTTT. Encoded protein: CASSQDFPGSSGELFF.

CDR3 DNA sequence: TGTGCCAGTAGTACCCAGACTTCATATAGCAATCAGCCCCAGCATTTT. Translated: CASSTQTSYSNQPQHF. The chain links TRBV19 to TRBJ1-5; no definite D call. There are 16 residues in the CDR3. Trimming took off 4 bases at V and 0 bases at J, with 13 bases between the two ends. The V gene's germline CDR1 is LNHDA and CDR2 SQIVND (reference sequence).

The chain links TRBV7-3 to TRBJ2-5; D ambiguous. Per the germline V gene, CDR1 is SGHTA and CDR2 is FQGTGA. V was clipped by 3 bases and J by 2 bases, with 7 bases between them. The CDR3 totals 13 residues. The CDR3 nucleotides are TGTGCCAGCAGCTTGAACTGGCAAGAGACCCAGTACTTC. This codes for CASSLNWQETQYF.

The chain joins TRBV6-1 to TRBJ2-1; D is perhaps TRBD1 (5 bases). With 7 bases removed from V and 0 bases from J, the gap between germline ends came to 13 bases. Germline V gene data show CDR1 as MNHNS and CDR2 as SASEGT. The CDR3 runs to 15 residues. The CDR3 DNA is TGTGCCAGCAAATGGGGCTTAAGCTCCTACAATGAGCAGTTCTTC. Its translation is CASKWGLSSYNEQFF.

This clone was counted between two and nine times. The rearrangement joins TRBV7-9 to TRBJ1-6; maybe TRBD1 (6 bases). The CDR3 contains 17 residues. The V gene's germline CDR1 is SEHNR and CDR2 FQNEAQ (reference sequence). The V gene lost 3 bases and the J gene lost 8 bases, with 20 bases spanning the gap. The CDR3 loop is CASSFGLQGMKDSPLHF. The CDR3 DNA reads as TGTGCCAGCAGCTTCGGCCTACAGGGAATGAAGGATTCACCCCTCCACTTT.

This chain uses TRBV30 with TRBJ1-5; 11 bases align to TRBD1. CDR1 and CDR2 from the germline V gene are GTSNPN and SVGIG (reference sequence). V was pared by 5 bases and J by 3 bases, with 9 bases of the junction left unmatched. The CDR3 extends over 16 amino acids. In DNA, the CDR3 is TGTGCCTGGGCCGGGACAGGGGGTACGGTCAATCAGCCCCAGCATTTT. Residues: CAWAGTGGTVNQPQHF.

This clone was recorded only once. The chain recombines TRBV7-9 with TRBJ1-5; D is perhaps TRBD1 (6 bases). The germline CDR1 and CDR2 sequences are SEHNR and FQNEAQ (reference sequence). V lost 2 bases and J lost 3, with 11 bases in between. The CDR3 totals 15 residues. CDR3 DNA: TGTGCCAGCAGCTTAACACAGGGAGACAATCAGCCCCAGCATTTT. It is translated as CASSLTQGDNQPQHF.

This sequence joins TRBV5-5 and TRBJ2-7; a possible D gene is TRBD2 (6 bases). The germline V gene encodes CDR1 SGHKS and CDR2 YYEKEE (reference sequence). V was trimmed by 4 bases and J by 3 bases, leaving 14 bases between them. The CDR3 length is 14 residues. The DNA for the CDR3 is TGTGCCAGCAGCCCATCGGGGAGGTTCTACGAGCAGTACTTC. Encoded protein: CASSPSGRFYEQYF.

This clone appeared once. The chain links TRBV11-2 to TRBJ1-6, with D unresolved. V was shortened by 2 bases and J by 7 bases, with 6 bases between the two germline ends. The CDR3 is made up of 13 amino acids. The V gene's germline CDR1 is SGHAT and CDR2 FQNNGV. Written as DNA, the CDR3 is TGTGCCAGCAGCTTAAAGACAAATTCACCCCTCCACTTT. This translates into CASSLKTNSPLHF.

The table lists this clone with a few counts. This chain joins TRBV11-2 and TRBJ2-7; TRBD1 matches at 7 bases. The germline V gene has CDR1 SGHAT and CDR2 FQNNGV. CDR3 length equals 15 residues. The V segment lost 0 bases and the J segment 2 bases; nucleotides outside the gene matches: 4. CDR3 loop: CASSLDGQGAYEQYF. The CDR3 DNA is TGTGCCAGCAGCTTAGATGGGCAGGGGGCCTACGAGCAGTACTTC.

This chain connects TRBV6-1 to TRBJ2-4; D is undetermined. The ends were cut back, 3 bases at V and 1 base at J, with 10 bases in the middle. Germline CDR1 is MNHNS and CDR2 is SASEGT. The CDR3 length is 15 residues. Here the CDR3 DNA reads TGTGCCAGCAGTGATATGTCCGGGGCCAAAAACATTCAGTACTTC. Its protein product is CASSDMSGAKNIQYF.

J is TRBJ2-2 and V is TRBV29-1; D might be TRBD2 (6 bases). The CDR3 consists of 11 residues. The V gene's germline CDR1 is SQVTM and CDR2 ANQGSEA. Between the trimmed V and J ends, which lost 4 bases and 6 bases, there was a span of 6 bases. The DNA of the CDR3 is TGCAGCGTTGGCGGGGCCGGGGAGCTGTTTTTT. Translation gives CSVGGAGELFF.

V usage is TRBV6-6 and J usage is TRBJ1-3; no clear D gene. Between the trimmed V and J ends, which lost 7 bases and 0 bases, there was a span of 13 bases. CDR1 MNHNY and CDR2 SVGAGI come from the germline V gene (reference sequence). The CDR3 is 15 amino acids. CDR3 loop: CASKRSTISGNTIYF. The CDR3 nucleotides read TGTGCCAGCAAGAGGTCCACTATCTCTGGAAACACCATATATTTT.

The gene calls are TRBV6-6 and TRBJ1-1; D perhaps matches TRBD1 (5 bases). CDR1 MNHNY and CDR2 SVGAGI come from the germline V gene (reference sequence). V shed 2 bases and J shed 3 bases, with 16 bases lying between them. This CDR3 has 16 amino acids. CDR3 sequence reads: CASSYGTGGYDTEAFF. The DNA of the CDR3 is TGTGCCAGCAGTTACGGGACCGGGGGATACGACACTGAAGCTTTCTTT.

This clone has just a few counts. The chain has TRBV7-9 and TRBJ1-3, with a tentative D call TRBD1 (6 bases). Germline V gives CDR1 SEHNR, CDR2 FQNEAQ (reference sequence). V lost 4 bases and J lost 1, with 11 bases in between. CDR3 size: 15 residues. The CDR3, as DNA: TGTGCCAGCAGCTACTCAGGACAGTCTGGAAACACCATATATTTT. This codes for CASSYSGQSGNTIYF.

The gene calls are TRBV6-5 and TRBJ1-5; TRBD1 might be the D (5 bases). Germline CDR1 is MNHEY and CDR2 is SVGAGI. Between the trimmed V and J ends, which lost 8 bases and 3 bases, there was a span of 11 bases. This CDR3 is built from 13 residues. The CDR3 protein is CASGDGSNQPQHF. The CDR3 DNA reads as TGTGCCAGCGGGGACGGGTCCAATCAGCCCCAGCATTTT.

V gene TRBV5-5 combines with J gene TRBJ2-5, with D unclear. Trimming took 2 bases from V and 5 from J, leaving 13 bases between them. This CDR3 is built from 14 residues. Germline lookup yields CDR1 SGHKS and CDR2 YYEKEE (reference sequence). CDR3 amino acids: CASSLNWGGETQYF. In nucleotides, the CDR3 is TGTGCCAGCAGCTTAAATTGGGGTGGGGAGACCCAGTACTTC.

This clone was seen just once. J is TRBJ2-3 and V is TRBV18; D uncertain. Germline CDR1 KGHSH, CDR2 LQKENI. V lost 3 bases and J lost 1, with 11 bases in between. The CDR3 is made up of 15 amino acids. This CDR3 reads CASSPSLGRTDTQYF. DNA for the CDR3: TGTGCCAGCTCACCCAGCCTCGGCCGCACAGATACGCAGTATTTT.

V usage is TRBV7-2 and J usage is TRBJ1-3; 8 positions match TRBD1. Trimming removed 5 bases from V and 0 bases from J; junction bases left unmatched: 3. The CDR3 sequence is 15 residues long. The germline gives CDR1 SGHTA, CDR2 FQGNSA. As DNA, the CDR3 is TGTGCCAGCAGCAAAACAGGGGGCTCTGGAAACACCATATATTTT. Translated: CASSKTGGSGNTIYF. Full variable domain (rest looked up from reference TRBV7-2 and TRBJ1-3): GAGVSQSPSNKVTEKGKDVELRCDPISGHTALYWYRQSLGQGLEFLIYFQGNSAPDKSGLPSDRFSAERTGGSVSTLTIQRTQQEDSAVYLCASSKTGGSGNTIYFGEGSWLTVV.

The genes are TRBV10-3 and TRBJ2-2; D may be TRBD1 (6 bases). V shed 2 bases and J shed 1 base, with 8 bases lying between them. The CDR3 runs to 15 residues. The germline V gene encodes CDR1 ENHRY and CDR2 SYGVKD. CDR3 amino acids: CAISELGQNTGELFF. In nucleotides, the CDR3 is TGTGCCATCAGTGAGCTGGGACAGAACACCGGGGAGCTGTTTTTT.